A selection of T cell receptor beta chains follows, all from one sample in a study of blood T cells in healthy people across ages. TCRdb passed the 5' RACE reads through MiXCR, listing each CDR3 protein once. The data show about 760,000 distinct CDR3 sequences, roughly three fifths seen once. The sample was blood. The receptor set was obtained from a man aged 40-50 years in good health. Each CDR3 is given without its conserved first and last residue. D genes are given only for firm matches. Not every row has a clone size; where given, it reads once, few, many or a size class.

D gene	clone size	V gene	CDR3 protein
TRBD2	-	TRBV7-8	ASSFPERGITDTQY
TRBD2	-	TRBV20-1	SATGLAGGPNEQF
TRBD1	-	TRBV5-8	ASSIRDRAGETQY
TRBD2	-	TRBV28	ASSLIAASGGNEQF
-	-	TRBV6-6	ASIRQAGANVLT
-	-	TRBV11-2	ASSYIAVSYGYT
TRBD2	-	TRBV4-1	ASSQDRVDSGRAWETQY
TRBD2	-	TRBV29-1	SVPGGTSGNRDEQF
TRBD1	once	TRBV7-8	ASSLEAWTGVGQGGTDTQY
-	few	TRBV25-1	ASSDTGWDTGELF
TRBD1	-	TRBV20-1	SARGGTGESYEQY
-	-	TRBV3-1	ASSQVGTSTYGYS
-	-	TRBV15	ATSQDYSNQPQH
-	-	TRBV7-2	ASSRDNNEQF
-	few	TRBV28	ASSFDGAAYEQY
TRBD2	few	TRBV6-2/TRBV6-3	ASRKTGLVGEQY
TRBD2	-	TRBV6-4	ASSELAGARYEQF
TRBD1	-	TRBV28	ASLAPGQGAYEQF
TRBD1	-	TRBV20-1	SARPTGAVPLH
TRBD2	-	TRBV10-3	AILAGGPDSTDTQY
TRBD2	-	TRBV9	ASSALTSGIDEQY
-	-	TRBV6-2/TRBV6-3	ASSYSDLGTEAF
TRBD2	-	TRBV12-3/TRBV12-4	ASSLVSGGPYEQY
TRBD1	-	TRBV6-2/TRBV6-3	ASSPGTGRVNYGYT
-	once	TRBV7-2	ASRRSISVTDTQY
TRBD1	-	TRBV18	ASSLRDSSNEKLF
TRBD2	-	TRBV7-9	AGSGRHYNEQF
-	few	TRBV20-1	SAITRAASTQY
TRBD2	-	TRBV7-2	ASSPLAGASYEQY
TRBD2	-	TRBV7-2	ASSMGLAGESYNEQF
-	-	TRBV7-2	ASSDPSTDTQY
-	-	TRBV7-9	ASSLAGRNNEKLF
-	-	TRBV7-2	ASSPPPVGTEAF
TRBD1	-	TRBV28	ACGTGEGDTQY
-	few	TRBV28	ASSLISVGYT
-	-	TRBV10-2	ASSETGRNTEAF
-	-	TRBV28	ASTEQALGETQY
TRBD2	-	TRBV7-2	ASSFRLAGAKDTQY
TRBD2	-	TRBV7-2	ASSLRGGTVNNEQF
TRBD2	few	TRBV5-6	ASSLASGSTVSYEQY
TRBD1	few	TRBV5-1	ASSPPGTGASDTQY
TRBD1	once	TRBV7-2	ASSQTGEKETQY
-	-	TRBV27	ASQYSGNTEAF
-	-	TRBV20-1	SAADRDFPYEQY
-	few	TRBV10-3	AISEPTFGRKTQY
-	few	TRBV4-1	ASSQPGLTVEQY
-	-	TRBV15	ATSRDSSLTGELF
-	-	TRBV5-4	ASSLATGSTF